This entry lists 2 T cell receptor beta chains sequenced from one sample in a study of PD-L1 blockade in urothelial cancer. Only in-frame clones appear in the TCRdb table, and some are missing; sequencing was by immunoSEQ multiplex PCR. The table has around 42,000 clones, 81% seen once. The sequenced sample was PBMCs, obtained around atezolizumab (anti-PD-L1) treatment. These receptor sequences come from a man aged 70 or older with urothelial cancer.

The DNA of the CDR3 is TGTGCCAGCAGCGGGGACAGGGGGCGCATCTATGGCTACACCTTC. As protein: CASSGDRGRIYGYTF. The chain has TRBV2 and TRBJ1-2; 12 nucleotides agree with TRBD1. Germline CDR1 and CDR2: SNHLY and FYNNEI. Losses at the gene ends were 6 bases for V and 4 bases for J; bases not matched to a gene: 6. CDR3 size: 15 residues.

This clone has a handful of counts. CDR3 residues: CASSIDIPVDTEAFF. The DNA of the CDR3 is TGTGCCAGCAGCATTGACATCCCAGTAGACACTGAAGCTTTCTTT. The chain couples TRBV5-5 to TRBJ1-1; D not certain. Germline assignment: CDR1 SGHKS and CDR2 YYEKEE (reference sequence). Trimming took 4 bases from V and 3 from J, leaving 16 bases between them. The CDR3 is 15 amino acids.